These T cell receptor beta chains were read from a single sample in a study of CD8 T cells in Susac syndrome. TCRdb reprocessed the immunoSEQ multiplex PCR reads with MiXCR, giving one entry per CDR3 protein. The profile shows about 90,000 distinct CDR3 sequences, just under 95% of them singletons. The sequencing sample was made of CD8+ T cells from PBMCs. These receptors came from a human donor in good health. Both conserved end residues are part of each CDR3. D genes are given only for firm matches. The size of a clone is reported for some rows only, either as once, few or many, or as a class for expanded clones.

J,size,V,D,CDR3,DNA
TRBJ2-7,.,TRBV7-2,TRBD2,CASSPSGLAGDEQYF,TGTGCCAGCAGCCCCTCGGGACTAGCGGGGGACGAGCAGTACTTC
TRBJ2-7,.,TRBV7-8,.,CASSFESSYEQYF,TGTGCCAGCTCATTTGAGAGCTCCTACGAGCAGTACTTC
TRBJ2-7,few,TRBV30,.,CAWSGAHEQYF,TGTGCCTGGAGTGGGGCCCACGAGCAGTACTTC
TRBJ1-6,.,TRBV5-4,.,CASSLEQSYNSPLHF,TGTGCCAGCAGCTTGGAACAGTCCTATAATTCACCCCTCCACTTT
TRBJ1-4,.,TRBV7-9,.,CASSPRSRDNEKLFF,TGTGCCAGCAGCCCAAGGAGCAGAGACAATGAAAAACTGTTTTTT
TRBJ2-2,.,TRBV20-1,.,CSARLDRRSGELFF,TGCAGTGCTAGGCTGGACAGACGGTCCGGGGAGCTGTTTTTT
TRBJ2-1,.,TRBV5-1,TRBD2,CASSSLAGDYNEQFF,TGCGCCAGCAGCTCCCTAGCGGGGGACTACAATGAGCAGTTCTTC
TRBJ1-1,.,TRBV29-1,.,CSVVLDRLKAFF,TGCAGCGTTGTCCTCGACAGGCTTAAAGCTTTCTTT
TRBJ1-2,.,TRBV7-2,.,CASTLVGRGMANYGYTF,TGTGCCAGCACCTTAGTCGGCAGGGGAATGGCTAACTATGGCTACACCTTC
TRBJ2-3,.,TRBV25-1,.,CASSAGDADTQYF,TGTGCCAGCAGTGCAGGGGACGCAGATACGCAGTATTTT
TRBJ2-1,.,TRBV7-6,TRBD2,CASSPKAGGPRYNEQFF,TGTGCCAGCAGCCCAAAGGCGGGGGGGCCGAGATACAATGAGCAGTTCTTC
TRBJ2-1,.,TRBV14,TRBD2,CASSQVLPSGGIDEQFF,TGTGCCAGCAGCCAAGTTCTCCCTAGCGGGGGGATCGATGAGCAGTTCTTC
TRBJ1-1,.,TRBV21-1,.,CASSKAGSLFLNTEAFF,TGTGCCAGCAGCAAAGCTGGGAGCCTTTTTCTGAACACTGAAGCTTTCTTT
TRBJ2-7,.,TRBV19,TRBD2,CASSIVLRGRACCEQYF,TGTGCCAGTAGTATAGTCCTCCGGGGGAGGGCCTGTTGTGAGCAGTACTTC
TRBJ2-4,.,TRBV4-2,TRBD1,CASSQEGTGGGNIQYF,TGTGCCAGCAGCCAAGAAGGGACAGGGGGGGGGAACATTCAGTACTTC
TRBJ2-1,.,TRBV13,.,CASSWVAGASYNEQFF,TGTGCCAGCAGCTGGGTGGCGGGGGCGTCCTACAATGAGCAGTTCTTC